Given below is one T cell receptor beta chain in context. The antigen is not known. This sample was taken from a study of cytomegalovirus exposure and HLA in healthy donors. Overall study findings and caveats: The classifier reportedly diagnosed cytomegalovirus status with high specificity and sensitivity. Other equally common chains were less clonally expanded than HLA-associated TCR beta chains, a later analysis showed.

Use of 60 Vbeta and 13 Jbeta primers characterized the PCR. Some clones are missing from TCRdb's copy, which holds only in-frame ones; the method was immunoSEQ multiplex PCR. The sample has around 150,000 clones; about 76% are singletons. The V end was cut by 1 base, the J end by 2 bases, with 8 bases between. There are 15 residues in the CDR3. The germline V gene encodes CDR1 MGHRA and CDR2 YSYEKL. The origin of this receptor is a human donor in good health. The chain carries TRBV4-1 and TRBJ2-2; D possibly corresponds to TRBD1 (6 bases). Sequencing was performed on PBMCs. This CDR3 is CASSQGTVNTGELFF. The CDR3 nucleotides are TGCGCCAGCAGCCAAGGGACAGTTAACACCGGGGAGCTGTTTTTT.